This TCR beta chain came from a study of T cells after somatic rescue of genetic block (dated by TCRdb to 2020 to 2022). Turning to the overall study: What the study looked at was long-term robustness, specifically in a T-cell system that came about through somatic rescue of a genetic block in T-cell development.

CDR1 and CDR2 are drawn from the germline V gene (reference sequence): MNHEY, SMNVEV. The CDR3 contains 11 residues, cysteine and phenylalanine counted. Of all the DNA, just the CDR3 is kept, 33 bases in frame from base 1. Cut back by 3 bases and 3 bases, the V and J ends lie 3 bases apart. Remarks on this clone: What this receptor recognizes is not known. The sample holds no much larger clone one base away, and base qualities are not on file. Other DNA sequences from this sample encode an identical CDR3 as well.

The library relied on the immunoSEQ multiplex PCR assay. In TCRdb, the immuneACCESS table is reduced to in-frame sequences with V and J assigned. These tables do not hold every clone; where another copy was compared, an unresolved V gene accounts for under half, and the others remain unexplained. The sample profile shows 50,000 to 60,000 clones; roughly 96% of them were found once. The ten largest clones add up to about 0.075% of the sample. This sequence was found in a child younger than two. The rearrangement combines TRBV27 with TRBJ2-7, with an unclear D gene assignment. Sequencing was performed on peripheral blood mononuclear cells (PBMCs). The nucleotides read TGTGCCAGCAGTTTGGGCTACGAGCAGTACTTC. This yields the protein CASSLGYEQYF.